The 17 T cell receptor beta chains in this list originate from one sample, sequenced in a study of CD8 T cells in ankylosing spondylitis. TCRdb processed the 5' RACE reads anew with MiXCR; each CDR3 protein has one entry. The sample holds about 240,000 distinct CDR3 sequences; roughly 25% are singletons and the top ten take roughly 0.67%. Sequenced sample: blood, either unsorted or a sorted T cell fraction (not recorded which). All receptors come from a male donor with ankylosing spondylitis or in good health (not recorded which).

This clonotype was recorded at least ten times. V gene TRBV2 combines with J gene TRBJ2-7; D is tentatively TRBD1 or TRBD2 (5 bases each). This CDR3 region has 15 residues. Trimming removed 7 bases from V and 3 bases from J, with 19 bases in between. CDR1 and CDR2 (germline): SNHLY, FYNNEI. The CDR3 nucleotides read TGTGCCAGCAAGGTCCGGGGCAGAGTAATCTACGAGCAGTACTTC. As protein: CASKVRGRVIYEQYF.

This clonotype was seen a handful of times. The chain uses TRBV6-4 and TRBJ2-7; D is possibly TRBD1 or TRBD2 (6 bases each). The CDR3 has 13 residues. Germline assignment: CDR1 MRHNA and CDR2 SNTAGT. The ends were cut back, 4 bases at V and 6 bases at J, with 13 bases in the middle. The CDR3 DNA is TGTGCCAGCAGTGCCTACAGGGACTCCGAGCAGTACTTC. Translating it yields CASSAYRDSEQYF.

The rearrangement links TRBV9 to TRBJ2-5; D uncertain. The CDR3 runs 15 residues. In germline, CDR1 is SGDLS, CDR2 YYNGEE. The V end was cut by 0 bases, the J end by 3 bases, with 12 bases between. DNA for the CDR3: TGTGCCAGCAGCGTAGTAGGTCGTTGGGAAGAGACCCAGTACTTC. Amino acid sequence: CASSVVGRWEETQYF.

V is TRBV19 and J is TRBJ1-1, with a weak D call TRBD1 (5 bases). Trimming left V 5 bases short and J 1 base short, with 8 bases between. Per the germline V gene, CDR1 is LNHDA and CDR2 is SQIVND (reference sequence). This CDR3 spans 13 amino acids. CDR3 nucleotides: TGTGCCAGTAGTGCCAGGGAGAACACTGAAGCTTTCTTT. Amino acids: CASSARENTEAFF.

A few counts support this clonotype. The DNA of the CDR3 is TGCAGTGCCCCATCCGGCTTCTCCTACGAGCAGTACTTC. Amino acid sequence: CSAPSGFSYEQYF. V gene TRBV20-1 combines with J gene TRBJ2-7; no clear D gene. V gave up 6 bases and J gave up 0 bases, with 12 bases separating them. The CDR3 has 13 residues. Germline V gene lookup returns CDR1 DFQATT and CDR2 SNEGSKA (reference sequence).

This clonotype was recorded a few times. The genes are TRBV20-1 and TRBJ2-3; no clear D. The CDR3 totals 11 residues. V lost 6 bases and J lost 2, with 6 bases in between. Germline V gene sequence: CDR1 DFQATT, CDR2 SNEGSKA (reference sequence). CDR3 bases: TGCAGTGCAGGGTCCACAGATACGCAGTATTTT. It encodes CSAGSTDTQYF.

In this sample, this clonotype turned up many times. This chain links TRBV29-1 with TRBJ2-7, with D perhaps TRBD1 (6 bases). The CDR3 runs to 11 residues. The V gene lost 7 bases and the J gene lost 7 bases, with 14 bases spanning the gap. Per the germline V gene, CDR1 is SQVTM and CDR2 is ANQGSEA. CDR3 nucleotide sequence: TGCAGCGCCACACAGGGTGGTGAGCAGTACTTC. Translating gives CSATQGGEQYF.

The rearrangement links TRBV20-1 to TRBJ2-7; 7 bases agree with TRBD1. Germline CDR1 DFQATT, CDR2 SNEGSKA (reference sequence). The CDR3 is made up of 13 amino acids. V shed 2 bases and J 3 bases; nucleotides not matched to a gene: 4. The CDR3 reads CSARPGQRYEQYF. The CDR3 DNA is TGCAGTGCTAGACCGGGACAGCGCTACGAGCAGTACTTC.

The sample holds many counts of this clonotype. The rearrangement uses TRBV20-1 and TRBJ2-7; 9 bases are a match to TRBD1. Germline lookup yields CDR1 DFQATT and CDR2 SNEGSKA (reference sequence). This CDR3 contains 16 residues. Unmatched junction bases numbered 6, after V lost 0 bases and J lost 0 bases. CDR3 sequence (DNA): TGCAGTGCTAGAGATAGGGACAGGGCCAGCTCCTACGAGCAGTACTTC. It is translated as CSARDRDRASSYEQYF.

CDR3 loop: CASSATSGGGTDTQYF. Here the CDR3 DNA reads TGTGCCAGCAGTGCGACTAGCGGGGGAGGCACAGATACGCAGTATTTT. This chain joins TRBV2 and TRBJ2-3; TRBD2 matches 12 bases. The germline gives CDR1 SNHLY, CDR2 FYNNEI. V was pared by 4 bases and J by 1 base, with 3 bases of the junction left unmatched. This CDR3 is 16 amino acids long.

Many counts were recorded for this clonotype. The rearrangement joins TRBV9 to TRBJ1-6; 7 bases match TRBD1. Germline CDR1 reads SGDLS; CDR2 reads YYNGEE. V trimming: 1 base; J trimming: 6 bases; junction bases outside the gene matches: 1. The CDR3 runs 14 residues. Here the CDR3 reads CASSVRDSNSPLHF. The CDR3 coding sequence is TGTGCCAGCAGCGTACGGGACAGTAATTCACCCCTCCACTTT.

V usage is TRBV20-1 and J usage is TRBJ2-1; D gene unclear. The CDR3 sequence is 14 residues long. The germline gives CDR1 DFQATT, CDR2 SNEGSKA (reference sequence). Trimming left V 5 bases short and J 10 bases short, with 21 bases between. In DNA form, the CDR3 reads TGCAGTGCTCCCAAGGGCTACCCCTTACGGGAGCAGTTCTTC. Translation gives CSAPKGYPLREQFF.

This clonotype was seen once. The genes are TRBV5-6 and TRBJ2-3, with D tentatively TRBD1 or TRBD2 (5 bases each). The V gene's germline CDR1 is SGHDT and CDR2 YYEEEE. The CDR3 is 15 amino acids. V lost 6 bases to trimming and J lost 2 bases, with 16 bases between them. This chain's CDR3 is CASKPYGGVTDTQYF. For the CDR3, the DNA is TGTGCCAGCAAACCGTATGGGGGAGTCACAGATACGCAGTATTTT.

This sequence joins TRBV10-2 and TRBJ1-5; D is unresolved. Germline CDR1 is WSHSY and CDR2 is SAAADI. V shed 0 bases and J shed 5 bases, with 8 bases lying between them. The CDR3 runs to 14 residues. The CDR3 loop reads CASSESGGDQPQHF. The CDR3 nucleotides read TGCGCCAGCAGTGAGTCGGGAGGTGATCAGCCCCAGCATTTT.

This clonotype was detected ten times or more. The chain carries TRBV10-3 and TRBJ2-3; a possible D gene is TRBD2 (6 bases). The CDR3 has 13 residues. From germline, CDR1 is ENHRY and CDR2 SYGVKD. V was trimmed by 5 bases and J by 1 base, leaving 7 bases between them. The CDR3 sequence is CAISPGGTDTQYF. The CDR3 bases are TGTGCCATCAGTCCGGGGGGCACAGATACGCAGTATTTT.

This clonotype was counted ten times or more. The rearrangement links TRBV12-3 or TRBV12-4 to TRBJ1-1, with a possible D match to TRBD1 (5 bases). The CDR3 spans 13 residues. V lost 6 bases and J lost 3, with 11 bases in between. The CDR3 sequence: CASSWDPYTEAFF. Here the CDR3 DNA reads TGTGCCAGCAGCTGGGACCCTTACACTGAAGCTTTCTTT.

This clonotype was recorded at least ten times. The chain recombines TRBV2 with TRBJ1-2; 8 positions match TRBD1. Trimming cost V 6 bases and J 4 bases; bases outside gene matches: 7. The CDR3 is 14 residues long. CDR1 and CDR2 (germline): SNHLY, FYNNEI. The CDR3 here is CASSEDRVSYGYTF. CDR3 nucleotides: TGTGCCAGCAGCGAGGACAGGGTCAGCTATGGCTACACCTTC.